This T cell receptor beta chain was recovered during a study of cytomegalovirus exposure and HLA in healthy donors. Whole-study results and caveats: Per a later analysis, 18,000 or so TCR beta sequences showed association with HLA alleles at 0.05 false discovery rate. Available immune exposure information was restricted to CMV serostatus only.

Note on this clone: The antigen remains unidentified.

Primers included in the PCR were 60 Vbeta and 13 Jbeta primers. Authors' data handling: An analysis that came later counted roughly 87 million unique TCR beta chains, around 12 million shared. Here immunoSEQ multiplex PCR was the method, and the copy in TCRdb shows in-frame clones only, minus some. That table is the source of V, J and clone size, and D and trimming were worked out from the DNA. Here the sample spans 150,000 to 200,000 clones, less than 90% being singletons. Sequences were obtained from PBMCs. The TCR comes from a woman in her forties or fifties in good health and CMV-seropositive.

DNA for the CDR3: TGTGCCAGCAGTTTACACAGGGAGCAGGGCTACACCTTC. Translation gives CASSLHREQGYTF. The chain carries TRBV28 and TRBJ1-2, with D possibly matching TRBD1 (6 bases). The CDR3 sequence is 13 residues long. The germline gives CDR1 MDHEN, CDR2 SYDVKM. V dropped 2 bases and J dropped 8 bases, with 12 bases sitting between them.